Detailed here is one T cell receptor beta chain. This clonotype was detected many times. Its antigen remains undetermined. Base-call qualities are not available, and no considerably larger clone is one nucleotide away. Libraries were prepared through PCR. This sample was sequenced with an Illumina HiSeq 2500. Molecular barcoding was employed in the preparation of TCR libraries, with unique molecular identifiers being used to normalize TCRbeta repertoire quantification. Using fastp at Q25 and MiXCR, TCRdb reprocessed the public reads and kept productive beta chains. Records with the same CDR3 protein are collapsed into one entry carrying the most frequent genes and DNA. For this sample the table gives 640,000 or so distinct CDR3 sequences, of which around a sixth were detected only once. 0.8% to 1.1% of the sample is held by the ten biggest clonotypes. The data were taken from a study of T-cell reconstitution after alpha-beta-depleted transplantation in children (dated by TCRdb to about 2016). Broadly, across the study: T-cell immune reconstitution after TCRalphabeta/CD19-depleted allogeneic hematopoietic cell transplantation in children was quantitatively tracked in the study by means of TCR repertoire profiling.

The junction carries 7 bases between V and J, which are trimmed by 1 base and 6 bases respectively. The germline V gene (reference sequence) supplies CDR1 LNHNV and CDR2 YYDKDF. CDR3 length: 14 amino acids, cysteine to phenylalanine. Left in the record is the CDR3 DNA by itself, 42 bases read in frame from the first base. Source: PBMCs from the stem cell graft donor, taken from the stem cell graft. The chain uses TRBV15 and TRBJ2-6; no D gene is confidently identified. This sequence was found in a human donor who donated a stem cell graft to a child with acute myeloid leukemia. The DNA sequence is TGTGCCACCAGCAGAGTTCGACAGGCCAACGTCCTGACTTTC. Translated, it reads CATSRVRQANVLTF.